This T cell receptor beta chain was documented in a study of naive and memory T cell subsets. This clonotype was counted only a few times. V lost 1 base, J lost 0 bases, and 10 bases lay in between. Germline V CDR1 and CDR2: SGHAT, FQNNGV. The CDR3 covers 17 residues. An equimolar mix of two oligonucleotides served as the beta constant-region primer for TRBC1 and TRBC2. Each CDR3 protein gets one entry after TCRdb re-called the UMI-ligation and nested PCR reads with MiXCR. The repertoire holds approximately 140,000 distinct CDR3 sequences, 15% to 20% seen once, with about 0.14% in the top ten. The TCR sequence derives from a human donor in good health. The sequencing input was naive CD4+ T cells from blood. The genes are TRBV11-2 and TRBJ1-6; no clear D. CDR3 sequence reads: CASSLARGSSYNSPLHF. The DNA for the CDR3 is TGTGCCAGCAGCTTAGCCCGCGGGAGCTCCTATAATTCACCCCTCCACTTT.